Given below is one T cell receptor (beta chain) in context. The data derive from a study of blood T cell repertoires in COVID-19. The wider study: Acute and convalescent COVID-19 samples came from the United States, Italy and Spain. PBMCs, B-cell-depleted T cells, or T cells provided the cDNA or gDNA that made up the material.

As handled by the study authors: Reference gene primers were amplified, and this amplification served to estimate nucleated cell counts. The repertoire was sequenced with immunoSEQ multiplex PCR; TCRdb's copy has only in-frame clones and lacks some. V and J calls and clone size come straight from that table; D and trimming were deduced from the DNA. Counted here are around 370,000 clones, around 87% occurring once; the ten biggest clones make up under 6.5%. Patients from Seattle were sampled longitudinally, starting during active infection. The TCR comes from a woman aged 50 to 60 with COVID-19, enrolled during active disease. The material sequenced was peripheral blood.

Here the CDR3 DNA reads TGCAGCGTTTCGGACAGGGGGCGCGGAGCTTTCTTT. This encodes CSVSDRGRGAFF. The V gene is TRBV29-1, the J gene TRBJ1-1; TRBD1 agrees at 11 bases. The CDR3 loop spans 12 amino acids. Germline loops: CDR1 SQVTM, CDR2 ANQGSEA. V gave up 5 bases and J gave up 10 bases; unmatched junction bases: 6.